The following is a TCR beta chain sequence with its context. Its matching antigen is unknown. The sample belongs to a study of response to subunit inactivated influenza vaccine. Points from the study as a whole: T cells newly recruited by each seasonal influenza vaccination are few, the authors suggested.

TCRdb itself ran the RT-PCR reads through MiXCR, one entry per CDR3 protein. The table lists 650,000 to 850,000 distinct CDR3 sequences, approximately 15% of them singletons, with less than 7% in the top ten. After removal of 0 bases from V and 6 bases from J, the junction contained 8 bases not matched to a gene. CDR1 and CDR2 from the germline V gene are SGHRS and YFSETQ. This CDR3 contains 15 residues. J is TRBJ2-7 and V is TRBV5-1; 8 bases match TRBD1. Specimen: PBMCs from blood, collected about 14 days before vaccination. This receptor was obtained from a man between 50 and 59 years old who received an inactivated influenza vaccine. CDR3 sequence: CASSLGAGGSSEQYF. CDR3 coding DNA: TGCGCCAGCAGCTTGGGGGCAGGGGGCTCGAGCGAGCAGTACTTC.